The source of this TCR beta chain is a study of cytomegalovirus exposure and HLA in healthy donors. The PCR employed 60 Vbeta primers together with 13 Jbeta primers. Data came from immunoSEQ multiplex PCR; TCRdb stores just in-frame clones and leaves some out. This repertoire shows fewer than 200,000 clones, roughly 87% found once; its top ten account for approximately 1.6%. The V end was cut by 5 bases, the J end by 6 bases, with 13 bases between. The CDR3 runs to 14 residues. The V gene's germline CDR1 is SGHAT and CDR2 FQNNGV. The gene calls are TRBV11-2 and TRBJ2-2; D unresolved. This receptor was taken from a girl under 18 in good health and CMV-seropositive. Material: PBMCs. As DNA, the CDR3 is TGTGCCAGCAGCCTAAACTACGCGCCCGGGGAGCTGTTTTTT. Translation gives CASSLNYAPGELFF.